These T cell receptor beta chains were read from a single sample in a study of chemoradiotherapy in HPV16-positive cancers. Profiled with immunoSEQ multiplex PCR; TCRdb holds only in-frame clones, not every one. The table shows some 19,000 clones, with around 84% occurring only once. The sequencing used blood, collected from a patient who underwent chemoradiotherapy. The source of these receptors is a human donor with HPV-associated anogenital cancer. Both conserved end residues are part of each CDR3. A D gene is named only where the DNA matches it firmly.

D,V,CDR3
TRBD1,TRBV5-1,CVSSFPTGRDTGELFF
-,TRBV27,CASSLQGYGYTF
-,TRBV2,CASRPILNTGELFF
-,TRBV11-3,CASSREVYRALSQETQYF
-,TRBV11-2,CASSLVTYEQYF
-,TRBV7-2,CATARDREPQHF
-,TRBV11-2,CASSRGVGYGYTF
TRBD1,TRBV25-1,CASSPQGADTQYF
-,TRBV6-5,CASSSPRVSLPIEQYF
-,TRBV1,CTSSQAGLAAIEETQYF
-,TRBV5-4,CASSQVRGKGQPQHF
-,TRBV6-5,CASSWQGSGYEQYF
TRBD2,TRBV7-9,CASSPERGGNTQYF
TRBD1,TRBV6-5,CASSAGTGGYEQYF
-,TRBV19,CASSMSTEEDTQYF
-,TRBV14,CASSQANSAYGYTF
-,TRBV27,CASSSFSNEQFF
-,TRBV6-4,CARGRTGDHNEKLFF
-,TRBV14,CASSPLRTVNTEAFF
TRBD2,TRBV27,CASTRGSGGYNEQFF
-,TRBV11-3,CASSSRGRAVEQFF
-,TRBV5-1,CASSLGWEAGANVLTF
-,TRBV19,CASSATPGRRFLYNEQFF
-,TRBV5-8,CASSFGHQPYNEQFF
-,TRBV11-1,CASSLGVGNTEAFF
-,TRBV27,CASSPKMGGIWQPQHF
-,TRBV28,CASGQGNYGYTF
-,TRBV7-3,CASSLGGDYEQYF
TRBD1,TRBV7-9,CASSLMDRILTGELFF
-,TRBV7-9,CASSMVGSSYEQYF
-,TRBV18,CASSPGGSYEQYF
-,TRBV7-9,CASSLGQNGYTF
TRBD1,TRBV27,CAGKTGGAGTGNTIYF
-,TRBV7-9,CASSFGTSNQPQHF
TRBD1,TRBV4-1,CASSLQGQAFEKLFF
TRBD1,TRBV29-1,CSATPGQGAGYTF
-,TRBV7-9,CASSPPGGVSYNEQFF
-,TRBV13,CASSLAAETQYF
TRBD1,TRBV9,CASSVESRGNEQFF
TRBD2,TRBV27,CASSLLAGGQNEQFF
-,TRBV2,CASSDVWWGGMVEAFF
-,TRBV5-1,CASSFTDTQYF